The next 6 T cell receptor beta chains were all read from a single sample in a study of CD8+CD57+ T cells in acquired aplastic anemia. Previously, flow cytometry had revealed CD8+CD57+ cell expansion in the patients chosen for sequencing. Profiling that covered TCR beta VDJ and CDR3 relied on genomic DNA as its template. MiXCR, run by TCRdb on the reads, gives a single entry per CDR3 protein. The sample holds about 180,000 distinct CDR3 sequences, over 40% seen once. What was sequenced was sorted CD4+, CD8+, or CD8+CD57+ T cells (not recorded which) from PBMCs. The receptor set was obtained from a human donor with aplastic anemia.

The CDR3 nucleotides read TGTGCCAGCAGCTTGGGGGCAGGGACAGATCAGCCCCAGCATTTT. Protein sequence: CASSLGAGTDQPQHF. The J gene is TRBJ1-5, the V gene TRBV5-6; 7 nucleotides line up with TRBD1. V was clipped by 0 bases and J by 5 bases; unmatched bases: 5. The germline V gene encodes CDR1 SGHDT and CDR2 YYEEEE. The CDR3 sequence is 15 residues long.

This clonotype was counted between two and nine times. CDR3 coding DNA: TGTGCCAGCCGCCGGACCGGGGGGCATGGCACAGATACGCAGTATTTT. This translates into CASRRTGGHGTDTQYF. V is TRBV16 and J is TRBJ2-3; TRBD2 is a possible D gene (7 bases). Trimming cost V 8 bases and J 1 base, with 19 bases left between them. Germline V gene sequence: CDR1 KGHSY, CDR2 FQNENV. The CDR3 has 16 amino acids.

J is TRBJ1-2 and V is TRBV12-3 or TRBV12-4; D is unresolved. V was shortened by 6 bases and J by 1 base, with 9 bases between the two germline ends. The CDR3 loop spans 13 amino acids. CDR3 nucleotide sequence: TGTGCCAGCAGCGTAACCGTTAACTATGGCTACACCTTC. Residues: CASSVTVNYGYTF.

This clonotype was seen many times. The chain uses TRBV19 and TRBJ2-7; D may be TRBD1 (5 bases). This CDR3 spans 13 amino acids. CDR1 and CDR2 (germline): LNHDA, SQIVND (reference sequence). V shed 3 bases and J shed 2 bases, with 8 bases lying between them. The CDR3 DNA reads TGTGCCAGTAGTATCCCAGGGACCTACGAGCAGTACTTC. Its translation is CASSIPGTYEQYF.

The chain joins TRBV5-4 to TRBJ2-7, with TRBD2 identical over 8 bases. Germline-derived CDR1 and CDR2 are SGHNT and YYREEE (reference sequence). The V gene end was trimmed by 1 base and the J gene end by 7 bases; junction bases not matched to a gene: 7. This CDR3 has 14 amino acids. CDR3 DNA sequence: TGTGCCAGCAGCTTGCTCGGGAGGGCCGGGGAGCAGTACTTC. Translating gives CASSLLGRAGEQYF.

The chain carries TRBV9 and TRBJ2-2; 11 bases agree with TRBD1. The CDR3 is made up of 17 amino acids. Germline CDR1 is SGDLS and CDR2 is YYNGEE. Unmatched junction bases numbered 4, after V lost 0 bases and J lost 3 bases. This CDR3 is CASSVGTGGGYTGELFF. For the CDR3, the DNA is TGTGCCAGCAGCGTAGGGACAGGGGGCGGTTACACCGGGGAGCTGTTTTTT.